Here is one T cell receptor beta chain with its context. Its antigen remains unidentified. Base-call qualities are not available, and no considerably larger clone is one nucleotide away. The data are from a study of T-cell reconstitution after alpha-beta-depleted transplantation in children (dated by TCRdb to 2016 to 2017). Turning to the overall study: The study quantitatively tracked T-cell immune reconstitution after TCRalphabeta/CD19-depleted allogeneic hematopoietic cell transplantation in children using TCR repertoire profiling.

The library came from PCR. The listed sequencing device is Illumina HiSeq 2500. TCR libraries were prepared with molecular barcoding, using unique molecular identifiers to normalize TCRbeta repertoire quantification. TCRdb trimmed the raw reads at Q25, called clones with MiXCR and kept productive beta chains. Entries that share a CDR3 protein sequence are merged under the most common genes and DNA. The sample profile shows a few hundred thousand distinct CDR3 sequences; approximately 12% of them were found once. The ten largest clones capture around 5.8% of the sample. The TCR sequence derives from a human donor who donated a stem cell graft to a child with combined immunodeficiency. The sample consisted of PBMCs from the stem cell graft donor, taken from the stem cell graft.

The CDR3 is CASTRQGDIQPQHF. At the DNA level, the sequence is TGTGCCAGCACTAGACAGGGGGATATTCAGCCCCAGCATTTT. The V and J genes are TRBV28 and TRBJ1-5; TRBD1 matches 9 bases in the middle. Trimming accounts for 7 bases at V and 6 bases at J, while the number of junction bases matched to no gene is 7. The CDR3, cysteine through phenylalanine, is 14 amino acids long. Only CDR3 DNA remains: 42 bases, in frame from the first base. The germline V gene specifies MDHEN as CDR1 and SYDVKM as CDR2.